The clone carrying this T cell receptor beta chain was seen once. Antigen: not known. Deletions cut 7 bases from V and 2 bases from J, with 11 bases between. CDR3 size: 13 residues. From germline, CDR1 is MDHEN and CDR2 SYDVKM. The data are from a study of T-cell reconstitution after alpha-beta-depleted transplantation in children. Whole-study results and caveats: Reportedly, roughly two months post-transplant, alpha-beta T cells arose from several hundred expanded graft clones. Newly generated T cells supplied most T-cell counts and diversity one year post-transplant.

Molecular barcoding with unique molecular identifiers was used for the TCRbeta library. TCRdb reprocessed the PCR reads with MiXCR, giving one entry per CDR3 protein. The sample holds 400,000 to 450,000 distinct CDR3 sequences, approximately 42% seen once. This TCR was recovered from a girl aged 2-9 years with aplastic anemia, due to receive a stem cell transplant. Sample: PBMCs, taken before TCRalphabeta/CD19-depleted stem cell transplant. The chain joins TRBV28 to TRBJ1-2, with D perhaps TRBD1 (6 bases). This CDR3 reads CASIGGANYGYTF. The CDR3 bases are TGTGCCAGCATCGGGGGCGCGAACTATGGCTACACCTTC.